This T cell receptor (beta chain) was recorded in a study of cytomegalovirus exposure and HLA in healthy donors. The CDR3 consists of 15 residues. The ends were cut back, 2 bases at V and 0 bases at J, with 8 bases in the middle. From germline, CDR1 is SGHRS and CDR2 YFSETQ. This clone was found a few times. Other DNA sequences in the sample encode the same CDR3. Primers for the PCR totalled 60 Vbeta and 13 Jbeta. TCRdb's table, derived via immunoSEQ multiplex PCR, lists solely in-frame clones and lacks some. The table lists about 170,000 clones, 80% to 90% of them singletons. Sequencing was performed on PBMCs. The clonotype was recovered from a young woman in good health and CMV-seronegative. This sequence joins TRBV5-1 and TRBJ1-4; possible D gene TRBD1, 5 bases. CDR3 region: CASSLTGATNEKLFF. CDR3 coding DNA: TGCGCCAGCAGCTTAACAGGAGCAACTAATGAAAAACTGTTTTTT.